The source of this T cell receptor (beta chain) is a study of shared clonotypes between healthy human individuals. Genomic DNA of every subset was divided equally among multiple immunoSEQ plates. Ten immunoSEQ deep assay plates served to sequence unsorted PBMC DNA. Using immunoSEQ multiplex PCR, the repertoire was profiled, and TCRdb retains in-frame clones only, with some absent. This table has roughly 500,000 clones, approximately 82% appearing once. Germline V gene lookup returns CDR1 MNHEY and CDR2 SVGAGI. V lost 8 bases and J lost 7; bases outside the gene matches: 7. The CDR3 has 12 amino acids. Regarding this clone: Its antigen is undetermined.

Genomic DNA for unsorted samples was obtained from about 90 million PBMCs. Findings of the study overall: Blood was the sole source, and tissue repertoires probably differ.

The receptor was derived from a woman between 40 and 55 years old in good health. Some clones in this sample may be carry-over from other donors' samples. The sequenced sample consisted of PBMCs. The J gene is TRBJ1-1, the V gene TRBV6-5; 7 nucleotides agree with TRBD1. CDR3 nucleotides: TGTGCCAGCGGAACCCGGGACAGTGAAGCTTTCTTT. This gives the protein CASGTRDSEAFF.